These T cell receptor beta chains were read from a single sample in a study of PD-L1 blockade in urothelial cancer. Clones were read by immunoSEQ multiplex PCR, and TCRdb kept only the in-frame ones, dropping some. There are roughly 28,000 clones in the sample; less than 90% occur only once, and 3% lies in the top ten. The starting material was PBMCs, obtained around atezolizumab (anti-PD-L1) treatment. Receptors originate from a man between 70 and 80 years old with urothelial cancer. Each CDR3 is given with its conserved first and last residue. The D gene is left open where the match is weak. Size is omitted from some rows. Given values are once, few, many or a class for expanded clones.

abundance: -
v_gene: TRBV28
j_gene: TRBJ1-2
d_gene: TRBD1
CDR3nt: TGTGCCAGCAGTCACAGGGGGAGCTATGGCTACACCTTC
CDR3aa: CASSHRGSYGYTF

abundance: -
v_gene: TRBV6-1
j_gene: TRBJ2-7
d_gene: TRBD1
CDR3nt: TGTGCCAGCAGTGTGGACAGGACCTACGAGCAGTACTTC
CDR3aa: CASSVDRTYEQYF

abundance: -
v_gene: TRBV5-1
j_gene: TRBJ2-2
d_gene: TRBD1
CDR3nt: TGCGCCAGCAGCTTTGGTGGACAGGGTACAAACGGGGAGCTGTTTTTT
CDR3aa: CASSFGGQGTNGELFF

abundance: few
v_gene: TRBV4-1
j_gene: TRBJ1-6
d_gene: -
CDR3nt: TGCGCCAGCAGCCATGGAGGGAGAGGAGCGTTTTCCGATAATTCACCCCTCCACTTT
CDR3aa: CASSHGGRGAFSDNSPLHF

abundance: -
v_gene: TRBV6-1
j_gene: TRBJ2-5
d_gene: -
CDR3nt: TGTGCCAGCAGTGCCTTCCGGTCTCAGGGGACGGAGACCCAGTACTTC
CDR3aa: CASSAFRSQGTETQYF

abundance: -
v_gene: TRBV30
j_gene: TRBJ1-1
d_gene: -
CDR3nt: TGTGCCTGGAGTGTACCAGGGGAAATTCGCACTGAAGCTTTCTTT
CDR3aa: CAWSVPGEIRTEAFF

abundance: -
v_gene: TRBV9
j_gene: TRBJ2-7
d_gene: -
CDR3nt: TGTGCCAGCAGCGTAGAAGGGGATCCCTCCTACGAGCAGTACTTC
CDR3aa: CASSVEGDPSYEQYF

abundance: -
v_gene: TRBV7-9
j_gene: TRBJ1-6
d_gene: -
CDR3nt: TGTGCCAGCAGCTTCTCAGGGATCGGTTATTCACCCCTCCACTTT
CDR3aa: CASSFSGIGYSPLHF

abundance: -
v_gene: TRBV7-3
j_gene: TRBJ2-7
d_gene: -
CDR3nt: TGTGCCAGCAGCTTAACCCGGTCCTACGAGCAGTACTTC
CDR3aa: CASSLTRSYEQYF

abundance: -
v_gene: TRBV2
j_gene: TRBJ1-4
d_gene: TRBD1
CDR3nt: TGTGCCAGCAGAGATTCCGGGACAGGGGATGAAAAACTGTTTTTT
CDR3aa: CASRDSGTGDEKLFF

abundance: -
v_gene: TRBV5-6
j_gene: TRBJ1-1
d_gene: -
CDR3nt: TGTGCCAGCAGCGCTGACAGTCGATACCCTGAAGCTTTCTTT
CDR3aa: CASSADSRYPEAFF

abundance: -
v_gene: TRBV5-4
j_gene: TRBJ2-5
d_gene: -
CDR3nt: TGTGCCAGCAGATCCCGAGGGGAGACCCAGTACTTC
CDR3aa: CASRSRGETQYF

abundance: -
v_gene: TRBV29-1
j_gene: TRBJ1-1
d_gene: TRBD1
CDR3nt: TGCAGCGTTGGCGACCCCTACAGGGGAACTGAAGCTTTCTTT
CDR3aa: CSVGDPYRGTEAFF

abundance: -
v_gene: TRBV5-6
j_gene: TRBJ1-1
d_gene: TRBD1
CDR3nt: TGTGCCAGCAGCCCGACAGGGAGGGAAGCTTTCTTT
CDR3aa: CASSPTGREAFF

abundance: -
v_gene: TRBV4-3
j_gene: TRBJ1-2
d_gene: -
CDR3nt: TGCGCCAGCAGCCAAGTGACAGCTACTAACTATGGCTACACCTTC
CDR3aa: CASSQVTATNYGYTF

abundance: -
v_gene: TRBV6-6
j_gene: TRBJ2-7
d_gene: TRBD1
CDR3nt: TGTGCCAGCAGTTTGGGACAGCCTCCCTACGAGCAGTACTTC
CDR3aa: CASSLGQPPYEQYF